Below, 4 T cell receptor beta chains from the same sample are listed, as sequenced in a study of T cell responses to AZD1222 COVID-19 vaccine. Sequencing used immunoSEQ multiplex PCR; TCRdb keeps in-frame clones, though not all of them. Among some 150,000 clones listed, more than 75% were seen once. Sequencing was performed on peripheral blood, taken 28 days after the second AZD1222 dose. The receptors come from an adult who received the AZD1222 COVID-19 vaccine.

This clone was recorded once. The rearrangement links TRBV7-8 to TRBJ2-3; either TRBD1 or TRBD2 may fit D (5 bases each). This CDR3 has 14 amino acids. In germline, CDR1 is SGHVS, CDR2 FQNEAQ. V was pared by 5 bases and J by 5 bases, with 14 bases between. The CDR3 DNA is TGTGCCAGCAGCATAGGGGTCGGAGGAGATACGCAGTATTTT. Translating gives CASSIGVGGDTQYF. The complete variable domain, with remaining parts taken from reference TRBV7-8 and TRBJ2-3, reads GAGVSQSPRYKVAKRGQDVALRCDPISGHVSLFWYQQALGQGPEFLTYFQNEAQLDKSGLPSDRFFAERPEGSVSTLKIQRTQQEDSAVYLCASSIGVGGDTQYFGPGTRLTVL.

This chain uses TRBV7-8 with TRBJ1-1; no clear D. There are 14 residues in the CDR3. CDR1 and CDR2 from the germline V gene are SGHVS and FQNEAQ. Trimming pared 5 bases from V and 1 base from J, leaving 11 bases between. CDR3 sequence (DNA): TGTGCCAGCAGCCCACGGGCGGGGAACACTGAAGCTTTCTTT. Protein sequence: CASSPRAGNTEAFF.

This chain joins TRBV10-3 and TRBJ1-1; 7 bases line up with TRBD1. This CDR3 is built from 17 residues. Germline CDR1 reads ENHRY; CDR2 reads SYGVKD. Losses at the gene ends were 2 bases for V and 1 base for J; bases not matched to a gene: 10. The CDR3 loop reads CAISESPPDRANTEAFF. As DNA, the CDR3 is TGTGCCATCAGTGAGAGCCCCCCCGACAGGGCGAACACTGAAGCTTTCTTT.

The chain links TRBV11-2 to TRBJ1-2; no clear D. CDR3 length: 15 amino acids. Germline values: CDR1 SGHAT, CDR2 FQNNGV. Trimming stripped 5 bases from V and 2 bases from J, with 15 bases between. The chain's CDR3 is CASSPADSGNYGYTF. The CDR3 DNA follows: TGTGCCAGCAGCCCAGCGGATTCGGGGAACTATGGCTACACCTTC.